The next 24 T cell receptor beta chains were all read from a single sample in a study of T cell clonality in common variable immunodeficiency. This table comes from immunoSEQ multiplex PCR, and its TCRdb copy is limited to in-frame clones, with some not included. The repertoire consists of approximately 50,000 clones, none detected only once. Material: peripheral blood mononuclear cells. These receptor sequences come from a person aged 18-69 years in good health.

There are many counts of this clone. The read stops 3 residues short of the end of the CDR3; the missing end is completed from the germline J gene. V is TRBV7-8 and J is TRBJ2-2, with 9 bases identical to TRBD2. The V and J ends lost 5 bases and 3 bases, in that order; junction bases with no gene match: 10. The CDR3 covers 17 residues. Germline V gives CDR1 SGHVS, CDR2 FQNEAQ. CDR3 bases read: TGTGCCAGCAGCCCGAGGGCCCGGACTAGCGACACCGGGGAG. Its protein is CASSPRARTSDTGE. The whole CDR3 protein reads CASSPRARTSDTGELFF. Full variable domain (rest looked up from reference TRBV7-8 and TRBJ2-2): GAGVSQSPRYKVAKRGQDVALRCDPISGHVSLFWYQQALGQGPEFLTYFQNEAQLDKSGLPSDRFFAERPEGSVSTLKIQRTQQEDSAVYLCASSPRARTSDTGELFFGEGSRLTVL.

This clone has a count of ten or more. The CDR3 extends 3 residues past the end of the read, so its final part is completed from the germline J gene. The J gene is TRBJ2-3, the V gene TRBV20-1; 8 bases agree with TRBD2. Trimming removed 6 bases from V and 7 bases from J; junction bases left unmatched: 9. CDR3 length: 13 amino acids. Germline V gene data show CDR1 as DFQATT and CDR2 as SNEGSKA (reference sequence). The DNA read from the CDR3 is TGCAGTGCCCCGGGACTAGGCCTTCATACG. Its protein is CSAPGLGLHT. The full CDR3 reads CSAPGLGLHTQYF.

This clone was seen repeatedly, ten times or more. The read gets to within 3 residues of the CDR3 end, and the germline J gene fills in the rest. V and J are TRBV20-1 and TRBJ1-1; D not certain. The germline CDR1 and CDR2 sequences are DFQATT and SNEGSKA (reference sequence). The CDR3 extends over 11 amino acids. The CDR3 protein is CSASPGPEAFF. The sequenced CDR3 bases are TGCAGCGCTTCGCCAGGCCCTGAA.

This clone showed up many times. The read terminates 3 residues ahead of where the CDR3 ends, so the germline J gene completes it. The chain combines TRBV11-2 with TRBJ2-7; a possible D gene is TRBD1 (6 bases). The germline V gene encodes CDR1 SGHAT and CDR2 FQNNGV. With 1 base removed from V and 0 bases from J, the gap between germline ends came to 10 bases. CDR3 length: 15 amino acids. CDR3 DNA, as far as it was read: TGTGCCAGCAGCTTAGTTACAGGGCCCTCCTACGAG. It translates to CASSLVTGPSYE. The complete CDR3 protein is CASSLVTGPSYEQYF.

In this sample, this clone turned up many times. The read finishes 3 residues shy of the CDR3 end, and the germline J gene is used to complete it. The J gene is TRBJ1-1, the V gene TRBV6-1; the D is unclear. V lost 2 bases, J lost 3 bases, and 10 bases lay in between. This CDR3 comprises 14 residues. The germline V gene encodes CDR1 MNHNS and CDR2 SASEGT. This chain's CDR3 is CASSEWLSYTEAFF. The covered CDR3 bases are TGTGCCAGCAGTGAATGGCTGTCCTACACTGAA.

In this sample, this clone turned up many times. The part of the CDR3 DNA that was read is TGTGCCAGCAGCCCAGGTTGGGACCAAGAGACC. Amino acids: CASSPGWDQET. The complete CDR3 sequence is CASSPGWDQETQYF. This rearrangement joins TRBV7-2 to TRBJ2-5; D remains unclear. From the germline J gene comes the end of the CDR3, since the read stops 3 residues before it. The germline V and J ends were trimmed by 5 bases and 0 bases, with 10 bases remaining between them. In germline, CDR1 is SGHTA, CDR2 FQGNSA. This CDR3 has 14 residues. The whole variable domain, remainder taken from reference TRBV7-2 and TRBJ2-5, is GAGVSQSPSNKVTEKGKDVELRCDPISGHTALYWYRQSLGQGLEFLIYFQGNSAPDKSGLPSDRFSAERTGGSVSTLTIQRTQQEDSAVYLCASSPGWDQETQYFGPGTRLLVL.

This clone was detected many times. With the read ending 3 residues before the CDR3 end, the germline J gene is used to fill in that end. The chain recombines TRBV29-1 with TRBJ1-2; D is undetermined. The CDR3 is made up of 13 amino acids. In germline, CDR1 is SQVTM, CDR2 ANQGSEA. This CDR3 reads CSVDRPGGTGYTF. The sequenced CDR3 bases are TGCAGCGTTGATAGGCCGGGTGGTACCGGC.

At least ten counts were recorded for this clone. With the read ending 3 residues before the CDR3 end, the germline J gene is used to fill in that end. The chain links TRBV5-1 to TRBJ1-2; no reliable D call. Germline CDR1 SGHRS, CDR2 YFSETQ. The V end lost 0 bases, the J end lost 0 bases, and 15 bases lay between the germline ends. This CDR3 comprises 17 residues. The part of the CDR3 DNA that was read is TGCGCCAGCAGCTTGGGATCAGGAGGGTTAACTAACTATGGC. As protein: CASSLGSGGLTNYG. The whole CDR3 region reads CASSLGSGGLTNYGYTF.

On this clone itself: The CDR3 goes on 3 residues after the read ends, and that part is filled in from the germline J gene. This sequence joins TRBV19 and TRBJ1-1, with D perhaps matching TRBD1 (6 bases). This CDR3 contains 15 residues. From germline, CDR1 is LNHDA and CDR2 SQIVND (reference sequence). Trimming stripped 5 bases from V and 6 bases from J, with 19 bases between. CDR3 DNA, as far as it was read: TGTGCCAGTAGTCGGTTCGGGAGCAGGGGCGCTGAA. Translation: CASSRFGSRGAE. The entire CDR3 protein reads CASSRFGSRGAEAFF.

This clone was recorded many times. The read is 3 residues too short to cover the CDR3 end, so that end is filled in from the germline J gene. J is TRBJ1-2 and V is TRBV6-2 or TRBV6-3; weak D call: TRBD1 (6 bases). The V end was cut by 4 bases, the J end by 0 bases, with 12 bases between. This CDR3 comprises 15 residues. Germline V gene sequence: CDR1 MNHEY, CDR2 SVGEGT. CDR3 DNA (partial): TGTGCCAGCAGTTGGACCGGGACACCTAACTATGGC. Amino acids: CASSWTGTPNYG. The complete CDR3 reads CASSWTGTPNYGYTF.

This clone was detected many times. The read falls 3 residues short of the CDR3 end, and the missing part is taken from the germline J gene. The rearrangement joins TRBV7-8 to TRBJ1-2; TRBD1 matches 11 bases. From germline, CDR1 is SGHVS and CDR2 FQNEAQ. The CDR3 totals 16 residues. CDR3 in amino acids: CASSPLRTGGDEGYTF. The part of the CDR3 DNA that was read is TGTGCCAGCAGCCCACTAAGGACAGGGGGCGATGAAGGC.

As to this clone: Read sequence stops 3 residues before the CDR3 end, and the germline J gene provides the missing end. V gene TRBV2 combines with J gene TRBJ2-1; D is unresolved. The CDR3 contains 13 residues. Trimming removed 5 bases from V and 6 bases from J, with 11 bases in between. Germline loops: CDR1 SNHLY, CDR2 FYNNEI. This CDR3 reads CASSPDWSNEQFF. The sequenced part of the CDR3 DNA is TGTGCCAGCAGTCCAGACTGGAGCAATGAG.

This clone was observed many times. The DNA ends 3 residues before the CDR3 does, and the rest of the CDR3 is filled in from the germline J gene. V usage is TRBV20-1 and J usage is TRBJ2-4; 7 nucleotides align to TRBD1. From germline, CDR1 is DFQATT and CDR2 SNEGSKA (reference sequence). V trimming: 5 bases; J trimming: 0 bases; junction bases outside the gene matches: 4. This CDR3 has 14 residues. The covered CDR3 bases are TGCAGTGCTTTGGACAGGATAGCCAAAAACATT. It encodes CSALDRIAKNI. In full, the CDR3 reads CSALDRIAKNIQYF.

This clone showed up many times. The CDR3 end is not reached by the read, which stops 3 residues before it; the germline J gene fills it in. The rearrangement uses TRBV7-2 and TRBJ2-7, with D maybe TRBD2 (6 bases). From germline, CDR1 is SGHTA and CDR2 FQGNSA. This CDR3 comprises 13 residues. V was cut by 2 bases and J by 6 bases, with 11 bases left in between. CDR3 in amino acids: CASSLPGVGEQYF. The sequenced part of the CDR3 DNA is TGTGCCAGCAGCTTACCGGGGGTGGGCGAG.

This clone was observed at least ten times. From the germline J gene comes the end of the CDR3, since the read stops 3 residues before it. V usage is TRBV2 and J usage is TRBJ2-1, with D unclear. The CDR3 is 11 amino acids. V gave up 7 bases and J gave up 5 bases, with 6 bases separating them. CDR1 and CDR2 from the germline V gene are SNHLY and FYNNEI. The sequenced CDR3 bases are TGTGCCAGCACTAGGAACAATGAG. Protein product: CASTRNNE. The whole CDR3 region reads CASTRNNEQFF.

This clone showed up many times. CDR3 sequence reads: CASRRGGTSTDTQYF. The sequenced part of the CDR3 DNA is TGTGCCAGCAGACGCGGGGGGACTTCCACAGATACG. The rearrangement joins TRBV7-3 to TRBJ2-3, with 8 positions matching TRBD2. The CDR3 extends 3 residues past the end of the read, so its final part is completed from the germline J gene. V lost 6 bases, J lost 2 bases, and 7 bases stayed unmatched. Germline lookup yields CDR1 SGHTA and CDR2 FQGTGA. The CDR3 has 15 amino acids.

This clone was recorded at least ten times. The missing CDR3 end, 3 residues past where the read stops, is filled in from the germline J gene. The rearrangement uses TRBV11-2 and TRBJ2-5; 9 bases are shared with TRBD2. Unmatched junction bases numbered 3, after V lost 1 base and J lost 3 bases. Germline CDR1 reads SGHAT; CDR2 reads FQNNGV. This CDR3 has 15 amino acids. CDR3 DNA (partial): TGTGCCAGCAGCTTAGTAATAGCGGGGGAAGAGACC. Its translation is CASSLVIAGEET. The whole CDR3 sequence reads CASSLVIAGEETQYF.

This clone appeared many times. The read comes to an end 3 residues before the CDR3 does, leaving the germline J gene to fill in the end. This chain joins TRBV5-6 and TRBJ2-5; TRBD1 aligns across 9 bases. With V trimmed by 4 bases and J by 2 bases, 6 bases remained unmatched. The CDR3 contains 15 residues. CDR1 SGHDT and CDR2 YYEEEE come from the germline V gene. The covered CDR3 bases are TGTGCCAGCAGCCCGGACAGGGGACTTCAAGAGACC. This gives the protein CASSPDRGLQET. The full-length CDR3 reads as CASSPDRGLQETQYF. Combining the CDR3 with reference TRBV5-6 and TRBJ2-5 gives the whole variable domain DAGVTQSPTHLIKTRGQQVTLRCSPKSGHDTVSWYQQALGQGPQFIFQYYEEEERQRGNFPDRFSGHQFPNYSSELNVNALLLGDSALYLCASSPDRGLQETQYFGPGTRLLVL.

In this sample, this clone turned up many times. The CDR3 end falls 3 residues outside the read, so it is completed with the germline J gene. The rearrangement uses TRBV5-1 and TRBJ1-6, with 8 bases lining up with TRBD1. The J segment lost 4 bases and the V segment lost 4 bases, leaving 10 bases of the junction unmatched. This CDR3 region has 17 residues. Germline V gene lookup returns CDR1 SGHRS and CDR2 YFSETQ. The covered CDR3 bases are TGCGCCAGCAGCCAGCTCAACGACAGGGGTTATAATTCACCC. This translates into CASSQLNDRGYNSP. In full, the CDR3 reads CASSQLNDRGYNSPLHF.

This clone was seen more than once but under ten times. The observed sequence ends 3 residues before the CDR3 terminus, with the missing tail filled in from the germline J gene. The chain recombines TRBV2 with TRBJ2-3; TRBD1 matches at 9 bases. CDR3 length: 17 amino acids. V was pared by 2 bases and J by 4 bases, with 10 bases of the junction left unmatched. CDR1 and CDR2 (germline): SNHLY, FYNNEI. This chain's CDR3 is CASSEIRYRGHPDTQYF. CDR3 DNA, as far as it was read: TGTGCCAGCAGTGAAATCAGGTACAGGGGGCATCCAGATACG. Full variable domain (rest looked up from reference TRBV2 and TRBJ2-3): EPEVTQTPSHQVTQMGQEVILRCVPISNHLYFYWYRQILGQKVEFLVSFYNNEISEKSEIFDDQFSVERPDGSNFTLKIRSTKLEDSAMYFCASSEIRYRGHPDTQYFGPGTRLTVL.

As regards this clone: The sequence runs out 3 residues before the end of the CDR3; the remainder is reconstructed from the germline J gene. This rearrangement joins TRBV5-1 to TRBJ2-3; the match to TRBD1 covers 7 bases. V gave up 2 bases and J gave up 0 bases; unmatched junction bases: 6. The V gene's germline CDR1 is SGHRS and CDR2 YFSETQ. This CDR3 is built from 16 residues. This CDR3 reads CASSFGDSASTDTQYF. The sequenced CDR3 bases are TGCGCCAGCAGCTTTGGGGACAGCGCTAGCACAGATACG.

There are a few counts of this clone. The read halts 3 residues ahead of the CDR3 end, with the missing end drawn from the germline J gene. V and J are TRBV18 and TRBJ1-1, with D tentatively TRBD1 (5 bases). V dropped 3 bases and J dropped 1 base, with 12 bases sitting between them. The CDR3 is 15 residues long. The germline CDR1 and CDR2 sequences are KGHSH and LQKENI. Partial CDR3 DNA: TGTGCCAGCTCACCGAGGGTGACAGAGAACACTGAA. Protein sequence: CASSPRVTENTE. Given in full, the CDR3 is CASSPRVTENTEAFF.

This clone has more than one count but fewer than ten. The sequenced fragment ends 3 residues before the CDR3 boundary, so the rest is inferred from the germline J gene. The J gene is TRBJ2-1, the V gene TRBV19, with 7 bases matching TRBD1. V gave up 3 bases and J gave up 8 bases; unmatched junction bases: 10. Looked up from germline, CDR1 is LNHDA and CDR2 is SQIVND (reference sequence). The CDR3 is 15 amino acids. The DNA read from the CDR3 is TGTGCCAGTAGTATGTTGTACCGGCAGGGGGATGAG. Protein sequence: CASSMLYRQGDE. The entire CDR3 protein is CASSMLYRQGDEQFF.

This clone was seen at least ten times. CDR3 sequence: CSAPAGGNTQYF. CDR3 DNA (partial): TGCAGTGCCCCGGCGGGGGGCAATACG. The chain has TRBV20-1 and TRBJ2-3; 8 positions agree with TRBD2. With the read ending 3 residues before the CDR3 end, the germline J gene is used to fill in that end. The trim removed 6 bases at V and 7 bases at J, leaving 6 bases unmatched. CDR3 length: 12 amino acids. Germline V gene sequence: CDR1 DFQATT, CDR2 SNEGSKA (reference sequence).